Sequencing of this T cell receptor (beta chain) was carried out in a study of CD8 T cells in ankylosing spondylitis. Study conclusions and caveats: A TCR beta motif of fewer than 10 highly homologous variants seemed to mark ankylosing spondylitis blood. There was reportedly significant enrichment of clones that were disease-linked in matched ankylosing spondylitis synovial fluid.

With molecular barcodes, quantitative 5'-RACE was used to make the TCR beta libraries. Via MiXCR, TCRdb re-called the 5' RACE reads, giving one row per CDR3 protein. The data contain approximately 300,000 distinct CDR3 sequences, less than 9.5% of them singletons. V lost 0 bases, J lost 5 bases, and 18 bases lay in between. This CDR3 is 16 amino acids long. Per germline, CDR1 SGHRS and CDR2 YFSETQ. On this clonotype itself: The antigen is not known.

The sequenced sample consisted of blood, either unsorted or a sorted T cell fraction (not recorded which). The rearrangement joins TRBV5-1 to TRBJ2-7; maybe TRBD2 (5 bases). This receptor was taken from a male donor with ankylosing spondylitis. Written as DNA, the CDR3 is TGCGCCAGCAGCTTGGGACGGGCGCCGCCCGGGGACGAGCAGTACTTC. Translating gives CASSLGRAPPGDEQYF. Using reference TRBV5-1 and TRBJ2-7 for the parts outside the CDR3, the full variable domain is KAGVTQTPRYLIKTRGQQVTLSCSPISGHRSVSWYQQTPGQGLQFLFEYFSETQRNKGNFPGRFSGRQFSNSRSEMNVSTLELGDSALYLCASSLGRAPPGDEQYFGPGTRLTVT.